Below, 21 T cell receptor beta chains from the same sample are listed, as sequenced in a study of blood T cell repertoires in COVID-19. Here immunoSEQ multiplex PCR was the method, and the copy in TCRdb shows in-frame clones only, minus some. The table has under 45,000 clones, approximately 86% seen once. Sequencing input: peripheral blood. These receptors came from a woman older than 75 in a cohort sampled during active or convalescent COVID-19.

The gene calls are TRBV5-5 and TRBJ1-1; a weak D match, TRBD1 (5 bases). The CDR3 length is 15 residues. The V and J ends lost 4 bases and 4 bases respectively, with 17 bases between them. CDR1 SGHKS and CDR2 YYEKEE come from the germline V gene (reference sequence). The CDR3 loop reads CASSPAGRAGTEAFF. The CDR3 nucleotides read TGTGCCAGCAGCCCGGCGGGGCGGGCGGGCACTGAAGCTTTCTTT. Full variable domain (outside the CDR3, taken from reference TRBV5-5 and TRBJ1-1): DAGVTQSPTHLIKTRGQQVTLRCSPISGHKSVSWYQQVLGQGPQFIFQYYEKEERGRGNFPDRFSARQFPNYSSELNVNALLLGDSALYLCASSPAGRAGTEAFFGQGTRLTVV.

The rearrangement uses TRBV7-6 and TRBJ2-7; a weak D match, TRBD1 (5 bases). The CDR3 sequence is 15 residues long. V lost 1 base and J 7 bases, leaving 17 bases between the germline ends. Germline V gives CDR1 SGHVS, CDR2 FNYEAQ. The CDR3 loop reads CASSLEVSRQGEQYF. The CDR3 region has the DNA TGTGCCAGCAGCTTAGAGGTATCCCGGCAGGGAGAGCAGTACTTC.

The genes are TRBV10-3 and TRBJ1-2; D unclear. Germline CDR1 is ENHRY and CDR2 is SYGVKD. CDR3 size: 13 residues. The germline V and J ends were trimmed by 8 bases and 4 bases, with 14 bases remaining between them. The CDR3 loop reads CAIPSGWGYGYTF. CDR3 bases: TGTGCCATCCCTTCGGGGTGGGGCTATGGCTACACCTTC.

The chain employs TRBV5-1 and TRBJ2-3; tentatively, D is TRBD2 (6 bases). CDR1 and CDR2 (germline): SGHRS, YFSETQ. The CDR3 is made up of 14 amino acids. V gave up 4 bases and J gave up 0 bases, with 9 bases separating them. CDR3 sequence (DNA): TGCGCCAGCAGCACGGGACTCAGCACAGATACGCAGTATTTT. Protein sequence: CASSTGLSTDTQYF.

J is TRBJ2-1 and V is TRBV11-3, with TRBD2 as a possible D gene (6 bases). With 4 bases removed from V and 1 base from J, the gap between germline ends came to 11 bases. The germline gives CDR1 SGHNT, CDR2 YENEEA. This CDR3 region has 15 residues. CDR3 sequence (DNA): TGTGCCAGCAGCTACCGGGACTCGTCCTACAATGAGCAGTTCTTC. This gives the protein CASSYRDSSYNEQFF.

The CDR3 DNA reads as TGTGCCAGCAGCCCCGCGGGACGGGGGACTTCCCGCTACACCTTC. As protein: CASSPAGRGTSRYTF. V usage is TRBV7-2 and J usage is TRBJ1-2, with D maybe TRBD1 (5 bases). CDR3 length: 15 residues. The germline V gene encodes CDR1 SGHTA and CDR2 FQGNSA. Trimming cost V 5 bases and J 9 bases, with 22 bases left between them.

This chain links TRBV11-2 with TRBJ1-3; D may be TRBD1 (6 bases). CDR3 length: 17 amino acids. The V gene lost 7 bases and the J gene lost 0 bases, with 19 bases spanning the gap. Germline V gene sequence: CDR1 SGHAT, CDR2 FQNNGV. CDR3 region: CASTFRPTGSSGNTIYF. In DNA form, the CDR3 reads TGTGCCAGCACCTTTAGACCTACAGGGAGCTCTGGAAACACCATATATTTT.

This chain joins TRBV24-1 and TRBJ2-1; no reliable D call. Germline V CDR1 and CDR2: KGHDR, SFDVKD. Trimming left V 3 bases short and J 4 bases short, with 12 bases between. The length of the CDR3 is 15 residues. The CDR3 loop is CATSDTGSLYNEQFF. The CDR3 region has the DNA TGTGCCACCAGTGATACGGGTTCCCTATACAATGAGCAGTTCTTC.

The chain uses TRBV2 and TRBJ1-1, with D possibly being TRBD1 (5 bases). Germline-derived CDR1 and CDR2 are SNHLY and FYNNEI. V was pared by 8 bases and J by 2 bases, with 12 bases between. The CDR3 contains 13 residues. The CDR3 here is CASSRGINTEAFF. The CDR3 coding sequence is TGTGCCAGCTCAAGGGGAATCAACACTGAAGCTTTCTTT.

The chain is built from TRBV3-1 (or the pseudogene TRBV3-2) and TRBJ2-2, with D perhaps TRBD1 (5 bases). This CDR3 comprises 15 residues. The germline V gene has CDR1 LGHDT and CDR2 YNNKEL (reference sequence). V lost 0 bases to trimming and J lost 5 bases, with 10 bases between them. The CDR3 bases are TGTGCCAGCAGCCAAGAGGGTCCAGGGACCGGGGAGCTGTTTTTT. It encodes CASSQEGPGTGELFF.

This chain connects TRBV5-1 to TRBJ2-7; 8 nucleotides match TRBD2. Germline V gene sequence: CDR1 SGHRS, CDR2 YFSETQ. The CDR3 has 15 amino acids. V dropped 8 bases and J dropped 3; count of bases not matched to a gene: 13. The CDR3 sequence is CASQPAAGAHYEQYF. The CDR3 coding sequence is TGCGCCAGTCAACCGGCAGCGGGGGCCCACTACGAGCAGTACTTC.

The chain has TRBV11-2 and TRBJ2-7; 7 positions agree with TRBD1. CDR3 length equals 15 residues. The V segment lost 5 bases and the J segment 0 bases; nucleotides outside the gene matches: 7. From germline, CDR1 is SGHAT and CDR2 FQNNGV. The CDR3 spells CASSRDRVSSYEQYF. The CDR3 DNA sequence: TGTGCCAGCAGCAGAGACAGGGTGAGCTCCTACGAGCAGTACTTC.

This chain connects TRBV19 to TRBJ2-1, with 12 bases aligning to TRBD2. Germline values: CDR1 LNHDA, CDR2 SQIVND (reference sequence). V shed 4 bases, J shed 4 bases, and the junction held 8 bases outside the gene matches. CDR3 length: 17 amino acids. CDR3 bases: TGTGCCAGTAGTAGCCTCTCCGGACTAGCGGGGTACAATGAGCAGTTCTTC. It codes for CASSSLSGLAGYNEQFF.

The rearrangement uses TRBV3-1 (or the pseudogene TRBV3-2) and TRBJ2-1, with TRBD2 matching 11 bases. The CDR3 runs 22 residues. Per germline, CDR1 LGHDT and CDR2 YNNKEL (reference sequence). Trimming at V came to 3 bases and at J to 3 bases, leaving 22 bases not matched to a gene. CDR3 residues: CASSQSPWTSGREGGLYNEQFF. CDR3 nucleotides: TGTGCCAGCAGCCAGAGCCCTTGGACTAGCGGGCGGGAGGGGGGACTCTACAATGAGCAGTTCTTC.

The V gene is TRBV3-1 (or the pseudogene TRBV3-2), the J gene TRBJ1-2; D not certain. This CDR3 spans 12 amino acids. Germline CDR1 LGHDT, CDR2 YNNKEL (reference sequence). The V gene lost 2 bases and the J gene lost 8 bases, with 9 bases spanning the gap. The CDR3 coding sequence is TGTGCCAGCAGCCAAACGGCGGGGGGCTACACCTTC. It specifies CASSQTAGGYTF.

This chain links TRBV29-1 with TRBJ2-5; 8 bases fit TRBD1. CDR1 and CDR2 from the germline V gene are SQVTM and ANQGSEA. V gave up 8 bases and J gave up 1 base; unmatched junction bases: 18. The CDR3 contains 17 residues. CDR3 region: CSRSRRPWDRIQETQYF. CDR3 coding DNA: TGCAGCCGCTCTCGCCGCCCCTGGGACAGGATCCAAGAGACCCAGTACTTC.

This sequence joins TRBV28 and TRBJ2-7, with 12 bases aligning to TRBD1. The V and J ends lost 6 bases and 5 bases, in that order; junction bases with no gene match: 8. This CDR3 contains 15 residues. CDR1 is MDHEN, CDR2 SYDVKM, per germline. The CDR3 region has the DNA TGTGCCAGCAGGGCTCCGGGACAGGGGGCGGACGAGCAGTACTTC. This sequence encodes CASRAPGQGADEQYF.

This rearrangement joins TRBV9 to TRBJ1-2; 9 bases line up with TRBD1. V lost 6 bases and J lost 6; bases outside the gene matches: 9. CDR1 is SGDLS and CDR2 is YYNGEE in the germline V gene. The CDR3 sequence is 14 residues long. CDR3 coding DNA: TGTGCCAGCAACCCGGGACAGGGTTGGGATGGCTACACCTTC. This encodes CASNPGQGWDGYTF.

The chain has TRBV12-5 and TRBJ1-1; 9 bases fit TRBD1. The germline CDR1 and CDR2 sequences are LGHNT and FRNRAP. The CDR3 covers 14 residues. Unmatched junction bases numbered 5, after V lost 5 bases and J lost 4 bases. CDR3 sequence (DNA): TGTGCTAGTGGTCGGGGACAGGGTAGCACTGAAGCTTTCTTT. Residues: CASGRGQGSTEAFF.

The chain couples TRBV9 to TRBJ2-2; D possibly corresponds to TRBD2 (6 bases). The CDR3 loop spans 15 amino acids. Germline V gene data show CDR1 as SGDLS and CDR2 as YYNGEE. V was trimmed by 2 bases and J by 5 bases, leaving 13 bases between them. The CDR3: CASSVTAGRTGELFF. In nucleotides, the CDR3 is TGTGCCAGCAGCGTCACAGCAGGGAGGACCGGGGAGCTGTTTTTT.

The chain carries TRBV10-2 and TRBJ2-7; 8 bases line up with TRBD2. Per the germline V gene, CDR1 is WSHSY and CDR2 is SAAADI. V was clipped by 8 bases and J by 1 base; unmatched bases: 10. This CDR3 is built from 15 residues. CDR3 region: CASQVTLAGSYEQYF. Written as DNA, the CDR3 is TGCGCCAGCCAAGTGACCCTAGCGGGTTCCTACGAGCAGTACTTC.